The clone carrying this TCR beta chain was picked up a small number of times. The source of the sample is a study of blood T cell repertoires in COVID-19. Background on the study: There were acute and convalescent COVID-19 samples, and they came from the United States, Italy and Spain.

Using immunoSEQ multiplex PCR, the repertoire was profiled, and TCRdb retains in-frame clones only, with some absent. The sample yields some 300,000 clones, just under 90% seen once. This CDR3 is 14 amino acids long. The J segment lost 5 bases and the V segment lost 6 bases, leaving 9 bases of the junction unmatched. Germline V CDR1 and CDR2: SNHLY, FYNNEI. This chain joins TRBV2 and TRBJ2-5; 7 nucleotides agree with TRBD2. Sample: peripheral blood. This receptor was identified in a woman in her twenties or thirties with COVID-19, enrolled during active disease. CDR3: CASSVRFSGETQYF. CDR3 bases: TGTGCCAGCAGCGTCCGGTTTAGCGGGGAGACCCAGTACTTC.